The rows below give T cell receptor beta chains drawn from one sample of a study of T cell repertoires in cytomegalovirus infection. Antigens for these TCRs are unknown. From the reads, TCRdb called clonotypes with MiXCR, one entry per CDR3 protein. The sample yields around 100,000 distinct CDR3 sequences, roughly a tenth seen once. Material: PBMCs, sequenced either directly or after in vitro stimulation (not recorded which). The receptor set was obtained from a human donor in good health (CMV status not recorded). Some clones in this sample may be carry-over from other donors' samples. Each CDR3 is given with its conserved first and last residue.

V gene	J gene	CDR3 protein
TRBV12-3/TRBV12-4	TRBJ2-5	CASSVQGPLVQYF
TRBV20-1	TRBJ1-2	CSLWADGYTF
TRBV12-5	TRBJ1-4	CASGLRTVDRRATNEKLFF
TRBV7-9	TRBJ2-1	CASSPGRRVGEQFF
TRBV6-7	TRBJ1-4	CASSSGEGDEKLFF
TRBV27	TRBJ2-5	CASSFGRGGWTQYF
TRBV5-6	TRBJ2-7	CASSRIAGSSYEQYF
TRBV28	TRBJ2-1	CASSLQRQGTYNEQFF
TRBV7-2	TRBJ1-3	CASSPSGVQGGNTIYF
TRBV20-1	TRBJ2-5	CSARVVGGETQYF
TRBV6-1	TRBJ2-7	CASSPRLAGGEFEQYF
TRBV7-6	TRBJ2-5	CASSQGQGKGKTQYF
TRBV24-1	TRBJ2-1	CATSDSSGGPYNEQFF
TRBV7-2	TRBJ2-3	CASSPRVLSTDTQYF
TRBV6-8	TRBJ1-1	CASSGTGADTEAFF
TRBV6-6	TRBJ2-1	CASSGRTGSSYNEQFF
TRBV7-2	TRBJ2-1	CASSPSSHNEQFF
TRBV20-1	TRBJ2-2	CSARGLAGGPWNTGELFF
TRBV12-3/TRBV12-4	TRBJ1-6	CASARVNSPLHF
TRBV6-8	TRBJ1-1	CASSYSWSCDPNTEAFF
TRBV20-1	TRBJ1-5	CSARRRDQPQHF
TRBV29-1	TRBJ2-1	CSYYSDSYNEQFF
TRBV12-5	TRBJ1-1	CASGLGGLTNTEAFF
TRBV7-2	TRBJ1-2	CASSLSRRRGPGGYTF
TRBV9	TRBJ1-1	CASSVDPPGGSITEAFF
TRBV12-3/TRBV12-4	TRBJ2-1	CASRIGGNEQFF
TRBV7-3	TRBJ1-1	CASRHGGANTEAFF
TRBV3-1	TRBJ2-3	CASSSTPGQGFTDTQYF
TRBV15	TRBJ2-1	CATSRAPTGANEQFF
TRBV12-3/TRBV12-4	TRBJ1-1	CASSFDVGGGYTEAFF
TRBV7-9	TRBJ2-1	CASSLPSGRAGRDEQFF
TRBV10-3	TRBJ1-5	CAISRTGGIDQPQHF
TRBV10-3	TRBJ2-1	CAITSTSDSYNEQFF
TRBV14	TRBJ2-1	CASSQASTSGGYNEQFF
TRBV4-1	TRBJ2-2	CASSRRGEDTGELFF
TRBV4-3	TRBJ2-7	CASSRQRLGSYEQYF
TRBV10-3	TRBJ1-1	CATTGTGMNTEAFF
TRBV2	TRBJ2-7	CASSDWVRHSSYEQYF
TRBV7-2	TRBJ2-2	CASSLWTSGTGGELFF
TRBV12-3/TRBV12-4	TRBJ1-5	CASSPGTENQPQHF
TRBV7-2	TRBJ2-5	CASSLVASGEETQYF
TRBV27	TRBJ2-5	CASSQGLWTGKETQYF
TRBV10-3	TRBJ2-3	CAITQSNAGTDTQYF
TRBV7-9	TRBJ2-7	CASSPNSGGEQYF
TRBV2	TRBJ2-3	CASSEQAGGTDTQYF
TRBV25-1	TRBJ2-1	CASSDRILRQEQFF
TRBV4-1	TRBJ1-1	CASSQDPGSGTEAFF
TRBV11-3	TRBJ2-3	CASSLGRRDISTDTQYF
TRBV20-1	TRBJ1-3	CSARDRGRGNTIYF
TRBV3-1	TRBJ1-2	CASSHWTGANYGYTF
TRBV27	TRBJ2-7	CASSDPGLAPQIYEQYF
TRBV6-2/TRBV6-3	TRBJ2-1	CASRGTYNEQFF
TRBV12-3/TRBV12-4	TRBJ2-3	CASRLGFFGTDTQYF
TRBV5-6	TRBJ1-2	CASSVRRTGDYGYTF